These 3 T cell receptor beta chains were all obtained from the same sample, sequenced in a study of blood T cell repertoires in COVID-19. Repertoires were generated with immunoSEQ multiplex PCR, while TCRdb's copy carries only in-frame clones and drops some. Of 150,000 to 200,000 clones detected, roughly 90% appear once; the ten largest clones hold roughly 5%. What was sequenced was peripheral blood. The source is a man aged 25-40 years with COVID-19, enrolled during active disease.

V is TRBV6-2 or TRBV6-3 and J is TRBJ1-5, with a weak D call TRBD1 (6 bases). The germline V gene encodes CDR1 MNHEY and CDR2 SVGEGT. This CDR3 has 15 residues. The V gene lost 6 bases and the J gene lost 4 bases, with 16 bases spanning the gap. The CDR3 loop reads CASSDLVRGNQPQHF. The CDR3 DNA is TGTGCCAGCAGCGATTTGGTCAGGGGAAATCAGCCCCAGCATTTT.

The rearrangement joins TRBV19 to TRBJ1-6; perhaps TRBD1 as D (6 bases). CDR3 length equals 16 residues. The V and J ends lost 5 bases and 0 bases respectively, with 11 bases between them. CDR1 LNHDA and CDR2 SQIVND come from the germline V gene (reference sequence). Written as DNA, the CDR3 is TGTGCCAGTAGTGAGCAGGGGAGCTCCTATAATTCACCCCTCCACTTT. It encodes CASSEQGSSYNSPLHF.

The rearrangement uses TRBV7-2 and TRBJ2-7; 14 bases are a match to TRBD2. After removal of 1 base from V and 5 bases from J, the junction contained 10 bases not matched to a gene. The germline gives CDR1 SGHTA, CDR2 FQGNSA. The CDR3 length is 18 residues. The CDR3 sequence: CASSLVGTSGRGSHEQYF. The CDR3 DNA reads as TGTGCCAGCAGCTTAGTCGGGACTAGCGGGAGAGGAAGCCACGAGCAGTACTTC.